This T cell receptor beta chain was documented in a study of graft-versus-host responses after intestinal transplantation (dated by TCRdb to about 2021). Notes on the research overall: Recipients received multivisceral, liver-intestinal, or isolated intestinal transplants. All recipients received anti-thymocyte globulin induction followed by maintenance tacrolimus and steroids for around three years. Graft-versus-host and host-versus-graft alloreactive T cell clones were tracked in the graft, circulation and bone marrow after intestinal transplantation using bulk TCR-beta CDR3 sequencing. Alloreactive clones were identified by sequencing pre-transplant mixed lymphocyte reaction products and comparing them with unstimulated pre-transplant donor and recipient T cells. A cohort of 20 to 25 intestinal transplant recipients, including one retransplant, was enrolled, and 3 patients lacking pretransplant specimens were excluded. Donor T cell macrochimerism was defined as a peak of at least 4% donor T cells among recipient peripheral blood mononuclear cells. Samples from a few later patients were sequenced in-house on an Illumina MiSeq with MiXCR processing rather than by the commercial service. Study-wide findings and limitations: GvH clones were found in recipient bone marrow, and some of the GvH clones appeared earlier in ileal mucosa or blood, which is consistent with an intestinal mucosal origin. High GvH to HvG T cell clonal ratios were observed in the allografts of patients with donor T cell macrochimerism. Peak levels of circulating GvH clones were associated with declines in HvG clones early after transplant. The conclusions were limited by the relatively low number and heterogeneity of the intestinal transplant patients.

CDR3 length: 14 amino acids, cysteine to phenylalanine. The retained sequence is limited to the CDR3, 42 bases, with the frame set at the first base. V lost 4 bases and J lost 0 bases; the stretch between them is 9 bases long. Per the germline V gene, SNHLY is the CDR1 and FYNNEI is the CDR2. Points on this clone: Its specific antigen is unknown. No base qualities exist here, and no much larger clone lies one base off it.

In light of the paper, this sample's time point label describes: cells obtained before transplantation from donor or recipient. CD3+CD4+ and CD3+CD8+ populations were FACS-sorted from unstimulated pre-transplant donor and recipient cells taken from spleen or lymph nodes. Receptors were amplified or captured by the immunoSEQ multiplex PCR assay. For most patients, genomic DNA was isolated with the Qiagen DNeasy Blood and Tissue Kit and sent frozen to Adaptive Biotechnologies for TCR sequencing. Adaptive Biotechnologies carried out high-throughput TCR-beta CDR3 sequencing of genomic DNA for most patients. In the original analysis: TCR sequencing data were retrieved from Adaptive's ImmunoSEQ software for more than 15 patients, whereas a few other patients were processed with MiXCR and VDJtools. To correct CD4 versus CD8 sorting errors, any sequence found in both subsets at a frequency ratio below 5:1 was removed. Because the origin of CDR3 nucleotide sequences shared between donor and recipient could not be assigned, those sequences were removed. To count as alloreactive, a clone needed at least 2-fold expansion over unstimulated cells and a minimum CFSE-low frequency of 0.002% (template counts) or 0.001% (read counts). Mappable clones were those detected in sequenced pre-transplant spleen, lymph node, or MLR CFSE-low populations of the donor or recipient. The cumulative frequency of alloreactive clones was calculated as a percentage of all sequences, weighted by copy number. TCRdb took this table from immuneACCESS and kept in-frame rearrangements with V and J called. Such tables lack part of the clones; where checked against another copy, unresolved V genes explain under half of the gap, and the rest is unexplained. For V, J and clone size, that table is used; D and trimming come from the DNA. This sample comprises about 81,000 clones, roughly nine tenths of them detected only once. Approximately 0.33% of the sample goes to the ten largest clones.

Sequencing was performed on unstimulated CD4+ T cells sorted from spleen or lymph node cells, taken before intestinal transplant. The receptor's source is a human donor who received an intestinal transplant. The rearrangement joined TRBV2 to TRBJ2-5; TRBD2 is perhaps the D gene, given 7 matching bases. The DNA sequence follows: TGTGCCAGCAGTGGGGGGGGCAACCAAGAGACCCAGTACTTC. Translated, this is CASSGGGNQETQYF.